These 21 T cell receptor beta chains originate from one sample sequenced in a study of blood T cells in healthy people across ages (dated by TCRdb to the mid-2010s). The library was built by means of 5' RACE. The data were produced on an Illumina HiSeq 2500. A second PCR of about 6 to 11 cycles was performed with a sample-barcoded 5' primer and a J-beta primer mix. Starting from the raw public reads, TCRdb applied fastp trimming at Q25, assembled clones with MiXCR and retained in-frame beta chains. Entries that share a CDR3 protein sequence are merged under the most common genes and DNA. Counted in this sample were nearly 1 million distinct CDR3 sequences; 45% to 60% of them appeared once. Jointly, the top ten make up about a fifth of the sample. The material sequenced was blood. These receptors all come from a woman in her sixties or seventies in good health.

This clonotype was observed a handful of times. V and J are TRBV20-1 and TRBJ2-1, with D possibly TRBD2 on 6 matching bases. The CDR3 totals 12 residues. Germline assignment: CDR1 DFQATT and CDR2 SNEGSKA (reference sequence). The V gene lost 5 bases and the J gene lost 9 bases, with 14 bases spanning the gap. The CDR3 DNA follows: TGCAGTGCTCTATTGGGGAGGCGTGAGCAGTTCTTC. Translated, it gives CSALLGRREQFF.

V and J are TRBV6-6 and TRBJ2-4, with 7 bases identical to TRBD2. The tail of the sequence fits TRBJ2-7 better, so the J call may be wrong. The length of the CDR3 is 17 residues. Germline-derived CDR1 and CDR2 are MNHNY and SVGAGI (reference sequence). The CDR3 DNA follows: TGTGCCAGCAGTTACTCTGCGGGAGCCTCCTCAACCTACGAGCAGTACTTC. Translating it yields CASSYSAGASSTYEQYF.

The chain employs TRBV20-1 and TRBJ2-1, with D possibly TRBD2 on 5 matching bases. With 4 bases removed from V and 6 bases from J, the gap between germline ends came to 22 bases. CDR1 is DFQATT, CDR2 SNEGSKA, per germline (reference sequence). The CDR3 totals 16 residues. CDR3 protein: CSATGYPGSYGNEQFF. CDR3 DNA sequence: TGCAGTGCTACCGGGTACCCGGGGTCCTATGGCAATGAGCAGTTCTTC.

Worth noting for this clonotype: Germline and junction disagree at one end, which may indicate a read error. CDR3 nucleotides: TGTGCCAGCAGTATATTATCCGGGACTAGCTCCCACGAGCAGTACTTC. Amino acids: CASSILSGTSSHEQYF. The chain has TRBV27 and TRBJ2-5, with 9 bases matching TRBD2. Near its end, the DNA agrees better with TRBJ2-7, so the J call may be wrong. The CDR3 is 16 residues long. Germline V lookup: CDR1 MNHEY, CDR2 SMNVEV (reference sequence).

This chain links TRBV4-3 with TRBJ1-1; D perhaps matches TRBD1 (6 bases). From germline, CDR1 is LGHNA and CDR2 YSLEER. CDR3 length: 13 residues. The V end was cut by 4 bases, the J end by 0 bases, with 6 bases between. Written as DNA, the CDR3 is TGCGCCAGCAGCCGGGACATGAACACTGAAGCTTTCTTT. Translation: CASSRDMNTEAFF.

This clonotype was seen only a few times. The chain combines TRBV6-2 or TRBV6-3 with TRBJ2-5; 7 positions match TRBD2. V was clipped by 6 bases and J by 5 bases; unmatched bases: 9. The CDR3 has 14 residues. The germline V gene encodes CDR1 MNHEY and CDR2 SVGEGT. The CDR3 region is CASRRAGRGETQYF. Written as DNA, the CDR3 is TGTGCCAGCAGAAGGGCTGGGAGGGGCGAGACCCAGTACTTC.

V is TRBV20-1 and J is TRBJ2-7; 8 bases agree with TRBD1. V gave up 0 bases and J gave up 2 bases; unmatched junction bases: 3. This CDR3 has 14 residues. CDR1 is DFQATT, CDR2 SNEGSKA, per germline (reference sequence). CDR3 sequence reads: CSARDNRGAYEQYF. CDR3 DNA sequence: TGCAGTGCTAGAGATAACAGGGGGGCCTACGAGCAGTACTTC.

This chain links TRBV28 with TRBJ1-5; the D gene is possibly TRBD1 (6 bases). Germline V lookup: CDR1 MDHEN, CDR2 SYDVKM. Trimming took off 4 bases at V and 2 bases at J, with 9 bases between the two ends. This CDR3 contains 14 residues. The CDR3 coding sequence is TGTGCCAGCAGTTACAGGGAACGCAATCAGCCCCAGCATTTT. It specifies CASSYRERNQPQHF. Based on the CDR3 plus reference TRBV28 and TRBJ1-5, the full variable domain is DVKVTQSSRYLVKRTGEKVFLECVQDMDHENMFWYRQDPGLGLRLIYFSYDVKMKEKGDIPEGYSVSREKKERFSLILESASTNQTSMYLCASSYRERNQPQHFGDGTRLSIL.

There are a few counts of this clonotype. CDR3 sequence: CSAWRERNNEQFF. As DNA, the CDR3 is TGCAGTGCCTGGCGGGAGCGCAACAATGAGCAGTTCTTC. The V call is TRBV20-1, the J call TRBJ2-1, with TRBD2 identical over 7 bases. Unmatched junction bases numbered 7, after V lost 6 bases and J lost 5 bases. The CDR3 spans 13 residues. The germline gives CDR1 DFQATT, CDR2 SNEGSKA (reference sequence).

The table lists this clonotype with a few counts. V is TRBV12-3 or TRBV12-4 and J is TRBJ1-2, with D tentatively TRBD1 (6 bases). V was clipped by 1 base and J by 4 bases, with 10 bases between them. The CDR3 sequence is 14 residues long. The DNA of the CDR3 is TGTGCCAGCAGTTTAGGGACAGCCCCCTATGGCTACACCTTC. It codes for CASSLGTAPYGYTF.

The CDR3 loop is CSVTGTGEFF. The CDR3 DNA sequence: TGCAGCGTGACCGGGACTGGGGAGTTCTTC. V usage is TRBV29-1 and J usage is TRBJ2-1; TRBD2 might be the D (6 bases). Germline CDR1 and CDR2: SQVTM and ANQGSEA. This CDR3 has 10 residues. The ends were cut back, 6 bases at V and 14 bases at J, with 14 bases in the middle.

The chain uses TRBV20-1 and TRBJ2-7; D unresolved. V was pared by 0 bases and J by 3 bases, with 12 bases between. Germline CDR1 DFQATT, CDR2 SNEGSKA (reference sequence). This CDR3 contains 14 residues. CDR3 DNA: TGCAGTGCTAGAGATAGACGGCTGAACTACGAGCAGTACTTC. Amino acids: CSARDRRLNYEQYF.

The sample holds a few counts of this clonotype. The rearrangement uses TRBV20-1 and TRBJ2-1; TRBD2 is a possible D gene (5 bases). V lost 5 bases and J lost 5, with 7 bases in between. From germline, CDR1 is DFQATT and CDR2 SNEGSKA (reference sequence). The CDR3 length is 11 residues. CDR3 nucleotides: TGCAGTGCTGACGGGGACAATGAGCAGTTCTTC. Residues: CSADGDNEQFF.

This clonotype was seen a handful of times. The genes are TRBV12-3 or TRBV12-4 and TRBJ2-3, with 10 bases that match TRBD2. Germline trimming cut 7 bases from V and 0 bases from J; bases unmatched to any gene: 4. This CDR3 spans 15 amino acids. The CDR3 reads CASTRTSGSTDTQYF. The CDR3 coding sequence is TGTGCCAGCACCCGGACTAGCGGAAGCACAGATACGCAGTATTTT.

Concerning this clonotype itself: The junction departs from germline at one end; a sequencing error may be responsible. The chain combines TRBV7-2 with TRBJ2-3; D is unclear. Germline V lookup: CDR1 SGHTA, CDR2 FQGNSA. The CDR3 is made up of 14 amino acids. CDR3 residues: CASSQNPLVDMQYF. The CDR3 DNA reads as TGTGCCAGCAGCCAGAATCCCCTCGTAGATATGCAGTATTTT.

The chain carries TRBV28 and TRBJ2-7, with 9 bases matching TRBD2. Looked up from germline, CDR1 is MDHEN and CDR2 is SYDVKM. Trimming cost V 3 bases and J 3 bases; bases outside gene matches: 6. The CDR3 totals 15 residues. CDR3 nucleotides: TGTGCCAGCAGTTTGAGCCTAGCGGGAATCTACGAGCAGTACTTC. Translation gives CASSLSLAGIYEQYF.

This clonotype showed up just once. The J gene is TRBJ2-5, the V gene TRBV11-1; no reliable D call. CDR3 length equals 14 residues. The germline V and J ends were trimmed by 5 bases and 3 bases, with 13 bases remaining between them. Germline lookup yields CDR1 SGHAT and CDR2 FQDESV (reference sequence). The CDR3: CASSARSGKETQYF. CDR3 sequence (DNA): TGTGCCAGCAGCGCCCGTAGTGGAAAAGAGACCCAGTACTTC.

This clonotype was found a few times. The V call is TRBV27, the J call TRBJ2-1; D unresolved. This CDR3 is 16 amino acids long. The V and J ends lost 8 bases and 6 bases respectively, with 23 bases between them. Per germline, CDR1 MNHEY and CDR2 SMNVEV (reference sequence). In DNA, the CDR3 is TGTGCCAGCGGAAGTGGCGCGACAAGAGCAGTCAATGAGCAGTTCTTC. The encoded protein is CASGSGATRAVNEQFF.

With respect to this clonotype: This sequence may be a read error, since a much larger clone differs from it by one base. It is likely a read error, because the conserved phenylalanine at the end of the CDR3 is missing. The gene calls are TRBV29-1 and TRBJ2-6; D is undetermined. The CDR3 runs 17 residues. With 1 base removed from V and 0 bases from J, the gap between germline ends came to 13 bases. Germline CDR1 reads SQVTM; CDR2 reads ANQGSEA. DNA for the CDR3: TGCAGCGTTGAAGGACACGCAGGTGACTCTGGGGCCAACGTCCTGACTCTC. Protein sequence: CSVEGHAGDSGANVLTL.

A single count supports this clonotype. The chain carries TRBV18 and TRBJ1-5; possible D gene TRBD1, 6 bases. This CDR3 is built from 14 residues. Trimming removed 5 bases at V and 7 bases at J, with 15 bases between. The germline gives CDR1 KGHSH, CDR2 LQKENI. For the CDR3, the DNA is TGTGCCAGCTCATCAGGGGTGTCCGGACAGCCCCAGCATTTT. Translation: CASSSGVSGQPQHF.

V and J are TRBV4-3 and TRBJ2-7, with 7 positions matching TRBD1. CDR3 length: 16 amino acids. Trimming took 1 base from V and 1 from J; bases not matched to a gene: 7. Germline V gene lookup returns CDR1 LGHNA and CDR2 YSLEER. The CDR3 spells CASSQGLGTASYEQYF. CDR3 DNA: TGCGCCAGCAGCCAAGGGCTTGGGACAGCGTCCTACGAGCAGTACTTC.